The entry below gives a single T cell receptor beta chain sequence along with its context. This sample was taken from a study of blood T cell repertoires in COVID-19. Study-level background: Samples taken during acute and convalescent COVID-19 were collected in the United States, Italy and Spain. The cDNA or gDNA used as material had been derived from T cells, B-cell-depleted T cells, or PBMCs.

Original processing notes: Estimates of nucleated cell counts were drawn from the amplification of reference gene primers. Sequencing used immunoSEQ multiplex PCR; TCRdb keeps in-frame clones, though not all of them. That table is the source of V, J and clone size, and D and trimming were worked out from the DNA. This table holds over 200,000 clones, 80% to 90% found once. The study assigned cohorts using participant-reported clinical history. Trimming took off 7 bases at V and 2 bases at J, with 11 bases between the two ends. The CDR3 totals 12 residues. Germline-derived CDR1 and CDR2 are SQVTM and ANQGSEA.

V gene TRBV29-1 combines with J gene TRBJ1-1; unclear D gene. Source material: PBMCs or T cells enriched from blood (not recorded which). This receptor was taken from a man aged 35-49 years who had recovered from COVID-19. For the CDR3, the DNA is TGCAGCGCCGAGGGCAGAAACACTGAAGCTTTCTTT. This codes for CSAEGRNTEAFF. Supplemented by reference TRBV29-1 and TRBJ1-1, the full variable domain reads SAVISQKPSRDICQRGTSLTIQCQVDSQVTMMFWYRQQPGQSLTLIATANQGSEATYESGFVIDKFPISRPNLTFSTLTVSNMSPEDSSIYLCSAEGRNTEAFFGQGTRLTVV.